This T cell receptor beta chain originates from a study of blood T cell repertoires in COVID-19. Trimming left V 4 bases short and J 7 bases short, with 16 bases between. Germline lookup yields CDR1 SGHTA and CDR2 FQGNSA. This CDR3 comprises 14 residues. Measured with immunoSEQ multiplex PCR; TCRdb has only the in-frame clones, and not every one. The profile covers about 58,000 clones, with around 79% appearing a single time and around 5% taken by the ten largest. The sequencing input was peripheral blood. V gene TRBV7-2 combines with J gene TRBJ1-2; possible D gene TRBD1, 6 bases. The clonotype originates from a human donor in a cohort sampled during active COVID-19. In nucleotides, the CDR3 is TGTGCCAGCAGCTCCCGAAGACAGGTCGGTGGCTACACCTTC. This codes for CASSSRRQVGGYTF.